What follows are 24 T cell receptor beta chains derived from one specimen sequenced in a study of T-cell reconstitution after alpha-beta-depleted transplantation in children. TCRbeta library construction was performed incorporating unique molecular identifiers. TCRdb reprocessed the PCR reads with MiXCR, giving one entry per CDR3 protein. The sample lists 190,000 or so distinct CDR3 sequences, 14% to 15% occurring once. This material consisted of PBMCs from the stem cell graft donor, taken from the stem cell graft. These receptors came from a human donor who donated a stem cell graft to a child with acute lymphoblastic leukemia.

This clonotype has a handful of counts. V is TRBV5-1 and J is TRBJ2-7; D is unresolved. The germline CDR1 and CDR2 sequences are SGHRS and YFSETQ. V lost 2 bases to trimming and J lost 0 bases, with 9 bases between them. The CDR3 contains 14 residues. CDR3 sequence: CASSLSVSSYEQYF. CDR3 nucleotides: TGCGCCAGCAGCTTATCGGTTTCCTCCTACGAGCAGTACTTC.

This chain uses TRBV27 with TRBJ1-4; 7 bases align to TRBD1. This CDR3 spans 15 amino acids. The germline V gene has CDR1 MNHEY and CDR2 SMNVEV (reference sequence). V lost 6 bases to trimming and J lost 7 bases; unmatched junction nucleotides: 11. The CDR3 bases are TGTGCCAGCAGGCCGGCAGGGGGTAACGCTGAAAAACTGTTTTTT. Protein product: CASRPAGGNAEKLFF.

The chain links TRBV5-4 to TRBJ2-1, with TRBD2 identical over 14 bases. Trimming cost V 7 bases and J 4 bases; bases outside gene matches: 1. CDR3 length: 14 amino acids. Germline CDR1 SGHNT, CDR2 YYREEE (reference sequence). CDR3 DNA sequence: TGTGCCAGCGGGACTAGCGGGAGTTACAATGAGCAGTTCTTC. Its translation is CASGTSGSYNEQFF.

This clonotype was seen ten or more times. CDR3 protein: CSARDGGAHRGYTF. As DNA, the CDR3 is TGCAGTGCTAGAGATGGGGGGGCGCATCGGGGCTACACCTTC. The chain carries TRBV20-1 and TRBJ1-2, with D perhaps matching TRBD1 (6 bases). Germline CDR1 is DFQATT and CDR2 is SNEGSKA (reference sequence). With 0 bases removed from V and 8 bases from J, the gap between germline ends came to 16 bases. The CDR3 runs 14 residues.

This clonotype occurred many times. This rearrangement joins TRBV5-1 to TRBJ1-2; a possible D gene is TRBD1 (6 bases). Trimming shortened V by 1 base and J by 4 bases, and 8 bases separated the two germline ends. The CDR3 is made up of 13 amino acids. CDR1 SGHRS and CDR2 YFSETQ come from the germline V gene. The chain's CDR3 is CASSLQGSYGYTF. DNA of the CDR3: TGCGCCAGCAGCTTGCAGGGGTCCTATGGCTACACCTTC.

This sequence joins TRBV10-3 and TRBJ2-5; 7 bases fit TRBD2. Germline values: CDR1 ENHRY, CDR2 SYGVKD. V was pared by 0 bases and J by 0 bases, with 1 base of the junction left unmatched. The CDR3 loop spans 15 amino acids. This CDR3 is CAISESGGDQETQYF. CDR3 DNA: TGTGCCATCAGTGAGTCGGGGGGGGACCAAGAGACCCAGTACTTC.

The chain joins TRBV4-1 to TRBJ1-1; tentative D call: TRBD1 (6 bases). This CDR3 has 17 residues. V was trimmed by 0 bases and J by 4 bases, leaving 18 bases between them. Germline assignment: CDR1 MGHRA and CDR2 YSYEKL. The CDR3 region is CASSQDGSRGKSTEAFF. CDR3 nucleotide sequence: TGCGCCAGCAGCCAAGATGGTTCCAGGGGAAAGAGCACTGAAGCTTTCTTT.

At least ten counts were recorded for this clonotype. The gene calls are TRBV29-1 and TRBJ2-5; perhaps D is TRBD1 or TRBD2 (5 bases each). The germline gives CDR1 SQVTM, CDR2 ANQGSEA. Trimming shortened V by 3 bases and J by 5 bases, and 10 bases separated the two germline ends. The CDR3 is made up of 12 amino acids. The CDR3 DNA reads TGCAGCGTTGACGGGACGGGGGAGACCCAGTACTTC. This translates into CSVDGTGETQYF.

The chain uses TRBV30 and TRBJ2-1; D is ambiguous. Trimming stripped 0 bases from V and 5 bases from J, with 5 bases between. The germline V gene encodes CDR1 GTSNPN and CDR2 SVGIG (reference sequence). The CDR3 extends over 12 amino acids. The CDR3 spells CAWSVAHNEQFF. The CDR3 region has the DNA TGTGCCTGGAGTGTAGCCCACAATGAGCAGTTCTTC.

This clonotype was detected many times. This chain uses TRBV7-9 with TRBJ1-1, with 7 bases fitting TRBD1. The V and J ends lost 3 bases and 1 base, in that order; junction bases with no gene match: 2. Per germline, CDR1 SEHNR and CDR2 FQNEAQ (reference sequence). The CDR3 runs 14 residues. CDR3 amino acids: CASSFRDRNTEAFF. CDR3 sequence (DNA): TGTGCCAGCAGCTTCCGGGACAGGAACACTGAAGCTTTCTTT.

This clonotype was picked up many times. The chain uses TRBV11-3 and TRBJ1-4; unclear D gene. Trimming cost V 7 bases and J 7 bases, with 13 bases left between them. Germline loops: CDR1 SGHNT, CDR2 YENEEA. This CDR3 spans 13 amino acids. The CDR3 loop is CASTEQMGEKLFF. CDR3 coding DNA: TGTGCCAGCACGGAACAGATGGGTGAAAAACTGTTTTTT. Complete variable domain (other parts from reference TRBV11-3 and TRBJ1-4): EAGVVQSPRYKIIEKKQPVAFWCNPISGHNTLYWYLQNLGQGPELLIRYENEEAVDDSQLPKDRFSAERLKGVDSTLKIQPAELGDSAVYLCASTEQMGEKLFFGSGTQLSVL.

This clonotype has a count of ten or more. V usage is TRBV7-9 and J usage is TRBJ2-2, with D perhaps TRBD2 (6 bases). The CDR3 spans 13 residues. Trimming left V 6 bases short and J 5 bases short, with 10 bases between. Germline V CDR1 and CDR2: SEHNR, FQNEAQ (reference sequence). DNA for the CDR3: TGTGCCAGCAGGGCTGGAGGGACCGGGGAGCTGTTTTTT. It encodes CASRAGGTGELFF.

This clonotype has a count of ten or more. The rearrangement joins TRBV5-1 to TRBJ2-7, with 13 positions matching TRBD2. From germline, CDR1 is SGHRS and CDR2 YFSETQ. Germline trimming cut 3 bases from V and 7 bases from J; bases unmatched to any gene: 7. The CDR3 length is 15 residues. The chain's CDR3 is CASSWGGLAGDEQYF. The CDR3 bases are TGCGCCAGCAGCTGGGGAGGACTAGCGGGAGATGAGCAGTACTTC.

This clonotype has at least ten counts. The CDR3 sequence: CSALVGLADQETQYF. CDR3 coding DNA: TGCAGTGCCTTGGTGGGACTAGCGGACCAAGAGACCCAGTACTTC. The chain couples TRBV20-1 to TRBJ2-5; 11 bases agree with TRBD2. The V gene's germline CDR1 is DFQATT and CDR2 SNEGSKA (reference sequence). This CDR3 has 15 amino acids. V gave up 6 bases and J gave up 0 bases; unmatched junction bases: 6.

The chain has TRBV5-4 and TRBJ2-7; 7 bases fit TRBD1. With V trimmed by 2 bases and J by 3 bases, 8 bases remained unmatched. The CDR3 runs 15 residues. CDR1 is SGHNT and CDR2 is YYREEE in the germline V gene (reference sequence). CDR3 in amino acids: CASSFTDRAGYEQYF. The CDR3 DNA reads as TGTGCCAGCAGCTTTACCGACAGGGCCGGCTACGAGCAGTACTTC.

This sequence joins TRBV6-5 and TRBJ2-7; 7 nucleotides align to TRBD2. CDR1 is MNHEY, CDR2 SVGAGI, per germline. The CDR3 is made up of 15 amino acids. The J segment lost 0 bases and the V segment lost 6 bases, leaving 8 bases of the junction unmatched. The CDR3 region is CASSYSGASSYEQYF. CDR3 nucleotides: TGTGCCAGCAGCTACAGCGGGGCCAGCTCCTACGAGCAGTACTTC.

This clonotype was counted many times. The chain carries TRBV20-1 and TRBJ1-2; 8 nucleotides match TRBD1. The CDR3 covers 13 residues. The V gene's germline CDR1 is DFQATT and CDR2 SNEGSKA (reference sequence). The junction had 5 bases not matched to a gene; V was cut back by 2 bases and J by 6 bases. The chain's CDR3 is CSARKLDRDGYTF. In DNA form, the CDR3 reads TGCAGTGCTAGAAAACTGGACAGGGATGGCTACACCTTC.

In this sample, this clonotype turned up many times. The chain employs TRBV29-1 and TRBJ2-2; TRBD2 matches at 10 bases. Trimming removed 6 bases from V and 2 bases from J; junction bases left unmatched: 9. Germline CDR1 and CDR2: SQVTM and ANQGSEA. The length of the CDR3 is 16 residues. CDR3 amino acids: CSVTLAGDYNTGELFF. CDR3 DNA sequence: TGCAGCGTAACCCTAGCGGGAGACTACAACACCGGGGAGCTGTTTTTT.

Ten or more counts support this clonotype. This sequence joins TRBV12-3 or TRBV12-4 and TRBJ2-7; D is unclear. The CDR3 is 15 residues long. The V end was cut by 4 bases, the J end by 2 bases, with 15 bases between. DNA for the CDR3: TGTGCCAGCAGTTCGCTTCTCAGGCCCCCCTACGAGCAGTACTTC. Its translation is CASSSLLRPPYEQYF.

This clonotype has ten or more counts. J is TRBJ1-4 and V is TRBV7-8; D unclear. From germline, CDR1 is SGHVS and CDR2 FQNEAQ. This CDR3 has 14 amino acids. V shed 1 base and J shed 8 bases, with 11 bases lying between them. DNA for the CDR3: TGTGCCAGCAGCTTAGTGGGGAATCGGGAAAAACTGTTTTTT. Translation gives CASSLVGNREKLFF. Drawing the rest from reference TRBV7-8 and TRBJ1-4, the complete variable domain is GAGVSQSPRYKVAKRGQDVALRCDPISGHVSLFWYQQALGQGPEFLTYFQNEAQLDKSGLPSDRFFAERPEGSVSTLKIQRTQQEDSAVYLCASSLVGNREKLFFGSGTQLSVL.

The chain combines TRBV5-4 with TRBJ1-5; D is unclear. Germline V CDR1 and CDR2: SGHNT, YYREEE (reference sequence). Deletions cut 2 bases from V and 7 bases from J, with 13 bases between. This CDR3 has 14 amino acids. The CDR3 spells CASSFTPEEQPQHF. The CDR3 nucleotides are TGTGCCAGCAGCTTTACACCCGAAGAGCAGCCCCAGCATTTT.

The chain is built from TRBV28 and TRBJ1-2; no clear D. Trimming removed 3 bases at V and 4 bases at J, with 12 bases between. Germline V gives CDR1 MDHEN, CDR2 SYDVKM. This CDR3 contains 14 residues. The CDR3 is CASSFSSEAYGYTF. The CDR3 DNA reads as TGTGCCAGCAGTTTCTCCAGCGAAGCCTATGGCTACACCTTC.

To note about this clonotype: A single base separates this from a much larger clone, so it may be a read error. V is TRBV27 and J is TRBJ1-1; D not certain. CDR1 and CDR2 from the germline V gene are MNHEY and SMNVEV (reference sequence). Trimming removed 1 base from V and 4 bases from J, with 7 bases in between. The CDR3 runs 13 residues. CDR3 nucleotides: TGTGCCAGCAGTTTATTTCTCGTCACTGAAGCTTTCTTT. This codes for CASSLFLVTEAFF.

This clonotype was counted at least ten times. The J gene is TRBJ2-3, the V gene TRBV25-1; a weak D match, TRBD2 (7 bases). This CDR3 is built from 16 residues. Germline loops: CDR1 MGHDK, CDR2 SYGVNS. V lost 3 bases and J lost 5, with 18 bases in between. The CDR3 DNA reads TGTGCCAGCAGTGATCCCGAGGGGGGCGGGGGAGATACGCAGTATTTT. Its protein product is CASSDPEGGGGDTQYF.